The T cell receptor beta chain described here comes from a study of T cells in Graves' hyperthyroidism and ophthalmopathy. Researchers amplified the TCR beta CDR3 regions from RNA transcripts. First-round RT-PCR of the TCR CDR3 relied on the HTBI primer set. TCRdb independently ran MiXCR on the multiplex PCR reads; one entry per CDR3 protein. The sample records more than 500,000 distinct CDR3 sequences, roughly 14% being singletons. On this clonotype: The antigen remains undetermined.

Overall study findings and caveats: Blood also carried most thyroid clonotypes expanded above 0.001.

The germline V gene encodes CDR1 LNHDA and CDR2 SQIVND (reference sequence). The CDR3 totals 13 residues. V was pared by 3 bases and J by 7 bases, with 12 bases between. The receptor's source is a woman aged 40 to 49 with Graves' ophthalmopathy. This chain links TRBV19 with TRBJ1-2, with D perhaps matching TRBD1 (5 bases). Source material: blood. CDR3 nucleotide sequence: TGTGCCAGTAGTATTGGGACGATGGGTGGCTACACCTTC. Translated: CASSIGTMGGYTF.